These T cell receptor beta chains were read from a single sample in a study of blood T cell repertoires in COVID-19. The repertoire was sequenced with immunoSEQ multiplex PCR; TCRdb's copy has only in-frame clones and lacks some. The profile shows 150,000 to 200,000 clones, about three quarters of them singletons. Input material: peripheral blood. The receptors were gathered from a woman aged 70 to 79 with acute or convalescent COVID-19. The CDR3 runs from the conserved cysteine through the conserved F or W. A D gene is named only where the DNA matches it firmly. Size is stated for part of the rows, as once, few or many counts, or as a class when the clone is expanded.

v_call	j_call	d_call	clone_size	cdr3_aa	cdr3_nt
TRBV6-5	TRBJ2-2	.	.	CASREVWNTGELFF	TGTGCCAGCAGGGAGGTGTGGAACACCGGGGAGCTGTTTTTT
TRBV4-1	TRBJ1-1	.	few	CASSQSSEVNTEAFF	TGCGCCAGCAGCCAAAGCTCTGAGGTGAACACTGAAGCTTTCTTT
TRBV29-1	TRBJ2-3	.	.	CSAKKMAFTDTQYF	TGCAGCGCCAAGAAGATGGCTTTCACAGATACGCAGTATTTT
TRBV10-2	TRBJ1-3	.	once	CASSDYQGTGNTIYF	TGCGCCAGCAGTGATTATCAGGGCACTGGAAACACCATATATTTT
TRBV29-1	TRBJ2-3	.	.	CSVGHTDTQYF	TGCAGCGTGGGGCACACAGATACGCAGTATTTT
TRBV19	TRBJ2-1	.	once	CASSMGGQYNEQFF	TGTGCCAGTAGTATGGGGGGGCAGTACAATGAGCAGTTCTTC
TRBV3-1/TRBV3-2	TRBJ2-5	TRBD2	.	CASSGLAGGETQYF	TGTGCCAGCAGCGGGCTAGCGGGAGGGGAGACCCAGTACTTC
TRBV11-2	TRBJ1-1	.	.	CASSLMSRPSTEAFF	TGTGCCAGCAGCTTAATGAGCCGCCCGAGCACTGAAGCTTTCTTT
TRBV19	TRBJ2-1	TRBD2	.	CASSILGPSGMYNEQFF	TGTGCCAGTAGTATACTAGGCCCTAGCGGGATGTACAATGAGCAGTTCTTC
TRBV4-1	TRBJ2-2	TRBD2	.	CASSLRTSGSFGGELFF	TGCGCCAGCAGCCTTCGGACTAGCGGGAGCTTTGGCGGGGAGCTGTTTTTT
TRBV7-2	TRBJ1-2	TRBD1	.	CASSLVTGQNRGGYTF	TGTGCCAGCAGCTTAGTCACGGGACAGAACAGGGGGGGCTACACCTTC
TRBV11-3	TRBJ2-2	.	few	CASSRDFSGELFF	TGTGCCAGCAGCCGGGACTTCTCCGGGGAGCTGTTTTTT
TRBV5-4	TRBJ2-5	TRBD1	.	CASSPIQGAGETQYF	TGTGCCAGCAGCCCGATTCAGGGGGCCGGAGAGACCCAGTACTTC
TRBV3-1/TRBV3-2	TRBJ2-5	TRBD2	.	CASSHQGLGGETQYF	TGTGCCAGCAGCCATCAGGGACTAGGTGGAGAGACCCAGTACTTC
TRBV2	TRBJ2-7	.	.	CASSERELSYEQYF	TGTGCCAGCAGTGAGCGCGAACTGTCCTACGAGCAGTACTTC
TRBV19	TRBJ1-2	.	.	CASSPNQVLVGYTF	TGTGCCAGTAGTCCCAACCAGGTTCTTGTTGGCTACACCTTC
TRBV7-3	TRBJ1-1	.	.	CASSSWGPGHPFLNTEAFF	TGTGCCAGCAGCTCCTGGGGGCCGGGTCACCCTTTCTTAAACACTGAAGCTTTCTTT
TRBV13	TRBJ2-7	.	few	CASEDQGRSASPYF	TGTGCCAGCGAAGACCAGGGGCGGTCGGCTAGCCCGTACTTC
TRBV24-1	TRBJ2-5	TRBD2	.	CATRGGLMETQYF	TGTGCCACCAGGGGGGGGTTAATGGAGACCCAGTACTTC
TRBV2	TRBJ2-1	.	.	CASSVLGARNEQFF	TGTGCCAGCAGTGTGCTGGGGGCTAGGAATGAGCAGTTCTTC
TRBV7-2	TRBJ2-2	.	.	CASSFGRVTGELFF	TGTGCCAGCAGCTTCGGGCGGGTAACCGGGGAGCTGTTTTTT
TRBV5-5	TRBJ2-5	.	.	CASSPDFSEQETQYF	TGTGCCAGCAGCCCTGACTTCAGCGAGCAAGAGACCCAGTACTTC
TRBV3-1/TRBV3-2	TRBJ1-3	.	.	CASSHTLEGNTIYF	TGTGCCAGCAGCCACACGTTAGAGGGAAACACCATATATTTT
TRBV7-2	TRBJ2-2	TRBD2	.	CASSFATSGPTGELFF	TGTGCCAGCAGCTTCGCGACTAGCGGCCCAACCGGGGAGCTGTTTTTT
TRBV7-9	TRBJ1-1	TRBD1	few	CASSLFPGQGFWGWTEAFF	TGTGCCAGCAGCCTCTTCCCGGGACAGGGATTTTGGGGGTGGACTGAAGCTTTCTTT
TRBV7-9	TRBJ2-3	TRBD2	.	CASIYRGGTDTQYF	TGTGCCAGTATTTACCGGGGGGGCACAGATACGCAGTATTTT
TRBV11-2	TRBJ1-1	.	.	CASTSGRNTEAFF	TGTGCCAGCACTAGCGGGAGGAACACTGAAGCTTTCTTT